Following are 12 T cell receptor beta chains from one sample sequenced in a study of T-cell reconstitution after alpha-beta-depleted transplantation in children. The library targeted TCRbeta and was prepared with unique molecular identifiers. TCRdb independently ran MiXCR on the PCR reads; one entry per CDR3 protein. Of under 750,000 distinct CDR3 sequences in the sample, more than 20% were seen once. The sample consisted of PBMCs, mostly from graft donor cells, taken 360 days after TCRalphabeta/CD19-depleted stem cell transplant. These receptors originate from a boy younger than two who had a stem cell transplant for acute myeloid leukemia, so the T cells may come from the graft donor.

This clonotype was observed a handful of times. This chain uses TRBV6-1 with TRBJ2-3; 9 bases align to TRBD2. The CDR3 is 17 amino acids. The germline gives CDR1 MNHNS, CDR2 SASEGT. V lost 5 bases and J lost 1; bases outside the gene matches: 10. As DNA, the CDR3 is TGTGCCAGCAGTCAAAAATTCCAGCGGGGGGGCACAGATACGCAGTATTTT. Its protein product is CASSQKFQRGGTDTQYF.

The count of this clonotype is one. The chain is built from TRBV10-2 and TRBJ2-4; 7 bases agree with TRBD2. V shed 1 base, J shed 9 bases, and the junction held 3 bases outside the gene matches. Germline V gives CDR1 WSHSY, CDR2 SAAADI. The CDR3 is made up of 13 amino acids. CDR3 residues: CASSEFSGGIQYF. The CDR3 region has the DNA TGCGCCAGCAGTGAGTTCTCGGGGGGCATTCAGTACTTC.

This rearrangement joins TRBV4-1 to TRBJ2-2; the D gene is possibly TRBD2 (5 bases). The V gene lost 2 bases and the J gene lost 9 bases, with 13 bases spanning the gap. There are 14 residues in the CDR3. Germline values: CDR1 MGHRA, CDR2 YSYEKL. CDR3 loop: CASSQPLLGRELFF. DNA for the CDR3: TGCGCCAGCAGCCAACCTCTACTAGGGAGGGAGCTGTTTTTT.

J is TRBJ2-7 and V is TRBV12-3 or TRBV12-4; D unresolved. This CDR3 has 12 amino acids. V lost 4 bases and J lost 7, with 11 bases in between. CDR3 nucleotide sequence: TGTGCCAGCAGTTCCATAGGTAGGGAGCAGTACTTC. It specifies CASSSIGREQYF.

Many counts were recorded for this clonotype. This chain links TRBV20-1 with TRBJ2-1, with 8 bases fitting TRBD2. The CDR3 contains 15 residues. Germline assignment: CDR1 DFQATT and CDR2 SNEGSKA (reference sequence). The ends lost 3 bases at V and 8 bases at J; junction bases unmatched: 12. The CDR3 reads CSARTWTGGKDEQFF. Here the CDR3 DNA reads TGCAGTGCTAGGACCTGGACGGGGGGGAAGGATGAGCAGTTCTTC.

This clonotype was picked up many times. The chain links TRBV29-1 to TRBJ2-5; TRBD1 might be the D (6 bases). Germline CDR1 is SQVTM and CDR2 is ANQGSEA. The CDR3 loop spans 16 amino acids. Trimming took 5 bases from V and 2 from J, leaving 21 bases between them. This CDR3 is CSVQGSPTTAQETQYF. CDR3 bases: TGCAGCGTTCAGGGGTCCCCAACCACCGCACAAGAGACCCAGTACTTC.

This clonotype was recorded a few times. The chain carries TRBV6-1 and TRBJ1-1; 10 bases fit TRBD1. This CDR3 is built from 14 residues. Looked up from germline, CDR1 is MNHNS and CDR2 is SASEGT. J gave up 6 bases and V 7 bases, and 8 bases lay outside the gene matches. The CDR3 region is CASIPGQGFAEAFF. The CDR3 DNA sequence: TGTGCCAGCATACCGGGACAGGGGTTCGCTGAAGCTTTCTTT.

This clonotype appeared a few times. J is TRBJ1-5 and V is TRBV12-3 or TRBV12-4; 8 bases match TRBD1. V shed 1 base and J 6 bases; nucleotides not matched to a gene: 5. The CDR3 loop spans 15 amino acids. CDR3 region: CASSLDRGYGQPQHF. In DNA form, the CDR3 reads TGTGCCAGCAGTTTAGACAGGGGGTACGGTCAGCCCCAGCATTTT.

The V call is TRBV25-1, the J call TRBJ2-1; 8 positions match TRBD2. There are 14 residues in the CDR3. Germline V CDR1 and CDR2: MGHDK, SYGVNS. The V and J ends lost 2 bases and 16 bases, in that order; junction bases with no gene match: 13. In DNA form, the CDR3 reads TGTGCCAGCAGTGAACGGAGTACCGGGGGGGCCGAATTCTTC. It yields the protein CASSERSTGGAEFF.

This clonotype appeared many times. V gene TRBV29-1 combines with J gene TRBJ2-5, with D possibly being TRBD1 (6 bases). Germline V gives CDR1 SQVTM, CDR2 ANQGSEA. V was pared by 8 bases and J by 0 bases, with 10 bases between. CDR3 length equals 12 residues. CDR3 sequence reads: CSTTGYQETQYF. The DNA of the CDR3 is TGCAGCACAACAGGGTACCAAGAGACCCAGTACTTC.

This clonotype was seen more than once but under ten times. J is TRBJ1-5 and V is TRBV21-1; TRBD1 is the table's D call and was not checked against the DNA. TRBV21-1 is described as a pseudogene. The CDR3 loop spans 18 amino acids. CDR3 amino acids: CASSGRDRGTLGNQPQHF. The CDR3 DNA reads TGTGCCAGCAGCGGCCGGGACAGGGGAACTTTGGGCAATCAGCCCCAGCATTTT.

This clonotype has ten or more counts. The V call is TRBV7-8, the J call TRBJ1-1, with no clear D. The V end lost 3 bases, the J end lost 6 bases, and 20 bases lay between the germline ends. The CDR3 loop spans 16 amino acids. Germline CDR1 and CDR2: SGHVS and FQNEAQ. CDR3 sequence reads: CASSLGPTWLGAEAFF. The CDR3, as DNA: TGTGCCAGCAGCTTGGGCCCGACGTGGCTGGGAGCTGAAGCTTTCTTT.